The rows below give T cell receptor beta chains drawn from one sample of a study of cytomegalovirus exposure and HLA in healthy donors. TCRdb keeps only in-frame clones here, not all; method: immunoSEQ multiplex PCR. The table lists fewer than 300,000 clones, over 70% of them singletons. The sample was PBMCs. The receptors shown here come from a girl aged 2 to 9 in good health and CMV-seronegative. The CDR3 runs from the conserved cysteine through the conserved F or W. Each record gives: CDR3 protein, D gene, V gene, J gene. The D gene is left open where the match is weak.

cdr3_aa: CASSFGTGIQETQYF
d_call: TRBD1
v_call: TRBV5-4
j_call: TRBJ2-5

cdr3_aa: CASSRGLEGEAFF
d_call: -
v_call: TRBV7-6
j_call: TRBJ1-1

cdr3_aa: CASRADEDPGADTQYF
d_call: -
v_call: TRBV27
j_call: TRBJ2-3

cdr3_aa: CASSDGQGASYEQYF
d_call: TRBD1
v_call: TRBV10-1
j_call: TRBJ2-7

cdr3_aa: CASSYGTGNTEAFF
d_call: TRBD1
v_call: TRBV5-6
j_call: TRBJ1-1

cdr3_aa: CASSTRPGETQYF
d_call: -
v_call: TRBV11-2
j_call: TRBJ2-5

cdr3_aa: CASSQGAERAWRTEAFF
d_call: -
v_call: TRBV4-1
j_call: TRBJ1-1

cdr3_aa: CASSNRLADNPYEQYF
d_call: TRBD2
v_call: TRBV9
j_call: TRBJ2-7

cdr3_aa: CASSGQGITEAFF
d_call: TRBD1
v_call: TRBV5-1
j_call: TRBJ1-1

cdr3_aa: CASSDSPSQPQHF
d_call: -
v_call: TRBV25-1
j_call: TRBJ1-5

cdr3_aa: CAWSAAGEGEKLFF
d_call: -
v_call: TRBV30
j_call: TRBJ1-4

cdr3_aa: CSSSPGQREQFF
d_call: -
v_call: TRBV7-9
j_call: TRBJ2-1

cdr3_aa: CASRTGEVYSPLHF
d_call: -
v_call: TRBV27
j_call: TRBJ1-6

cdr3_aa: CASSQDPRQAFNYGYTF
d_call: -
v_call: TRBV4-1
j_call: TRBJ1-2

cdr3_aa: CASSLSQGIANYGYTF
d_call: -
v_call: TRBV5-1
j_call: TRBJ1-2

cdr3_aa: CASSYRLQGSDTQYF
d_call: -
v_call: TRBV28
j_call: TRBJ2-3

cdr3_aa: CASSYYTGYGYTF
d_call: -
v_call: TRBV2
j_call: TRBJ1-2

cdr3_aa: CASRQDLNTGELFF
d_call: -
v_call: TRBV5-4
j_call: TRBJ2-2

cdr3_aa: CASSRGGSNQPQHF
d_call: -
v_call: TRBV5-8
j_call: TRBJ1-5